This TCR beta chain was found in a study of beta chain features in type 1 diabetes. TCRB transcripts that were expressed got sequenced, as all of the isolated RNA had been reverse transcribed. Here immunoSEQ multiplex PCR was the method, and the copy in TCRdb shows in-frame clones only, minus some. The table has about 16,000 clones, 45% to 65% seen once. Study-level points and caveats: The question of HLA type influencing TCRB rearrangement was one that remained unresolved here.

The CDR3 consists of 14 residues. V shed 4 bases and J shed 3 bases, with 13 bases lying between them. Germline values: CDR1 SGHDT, CDR2 YYEEEE. To note about this clone: As yet, its antigen is unknown.

The sequencing sample was made of stem cell memory CD4+ T cells from blood. The chain recombines TRBV5-6 with TRBJ1-1; maybe TRBD1 (6 bases). This TCR derives from a woman aged 18-30 years in good health. Here the CDR3 reads CASSTEGQYTEAFF. In DNA, the CDR3 is TGTGCCAGCAGCACGGAAGGACAGTACACTGAAGCTTTCTTT.